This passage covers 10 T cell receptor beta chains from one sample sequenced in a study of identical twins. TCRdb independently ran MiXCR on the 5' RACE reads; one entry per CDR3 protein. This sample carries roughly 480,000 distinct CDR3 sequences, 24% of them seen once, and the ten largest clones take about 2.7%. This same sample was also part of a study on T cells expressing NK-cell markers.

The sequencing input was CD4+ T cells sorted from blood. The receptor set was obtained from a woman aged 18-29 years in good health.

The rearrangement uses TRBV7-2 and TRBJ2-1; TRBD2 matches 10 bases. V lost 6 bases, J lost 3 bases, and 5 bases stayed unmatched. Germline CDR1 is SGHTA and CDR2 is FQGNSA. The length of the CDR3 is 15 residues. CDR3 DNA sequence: TGTGCCAGCAGTTTCAGCGGGAGGGTCTACAATGAGCAGTTCTTC. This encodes CASSFSGRVYNEQFF.

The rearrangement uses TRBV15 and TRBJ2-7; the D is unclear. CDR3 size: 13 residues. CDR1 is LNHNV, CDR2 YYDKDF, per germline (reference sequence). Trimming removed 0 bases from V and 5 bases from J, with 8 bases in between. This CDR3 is CATSRDLMDEQYF. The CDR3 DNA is TGTGCCACCAGCAGAGATTTGATGGACGAGCAGTACTTC.

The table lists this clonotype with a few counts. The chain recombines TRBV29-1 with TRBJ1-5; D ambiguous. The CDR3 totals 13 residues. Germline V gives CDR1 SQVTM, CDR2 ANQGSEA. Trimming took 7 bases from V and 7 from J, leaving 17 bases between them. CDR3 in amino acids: CSARGPSGQPQHF. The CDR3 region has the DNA TGCAGCGCCCGAGGACCATCGGGCCAGCCCCAGCATTTT.

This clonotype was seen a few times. CDR3 sequence: CASSPRQDIYNEQFF. In DNA, the CDR3 is TGTGCCAGCAGCCCCCGACAGGATATCTACAATGAGCAGTTCTTC. The V gene is TRBV14, the J gene TRBJ2-1, with D perhaps matching TRBD1 (6 bases). With 4 bases removed from V and 3 bases from J, the gap between germline ends came to 13 bases. Germline V gene lookup returns CDR1 SGHDN and CDR2 FVKESK. The CDR3 runs to 15 residues.

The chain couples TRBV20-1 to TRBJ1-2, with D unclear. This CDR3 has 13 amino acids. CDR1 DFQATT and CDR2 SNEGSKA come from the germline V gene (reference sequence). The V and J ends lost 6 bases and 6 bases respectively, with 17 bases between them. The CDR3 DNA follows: TGCAGTGCCCCCGAGAACGGCCTTCATGGCTACACCTTC. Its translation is CSAPENGLHGYTF.

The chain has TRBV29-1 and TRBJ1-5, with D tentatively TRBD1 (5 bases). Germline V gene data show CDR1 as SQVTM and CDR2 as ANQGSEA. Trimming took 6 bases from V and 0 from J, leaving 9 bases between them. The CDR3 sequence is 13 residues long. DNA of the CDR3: TGCAGCGTACAGGTGAATAGCAATCAGCCCCAGCATTTT. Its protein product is CSVQVNSNQPQHF.

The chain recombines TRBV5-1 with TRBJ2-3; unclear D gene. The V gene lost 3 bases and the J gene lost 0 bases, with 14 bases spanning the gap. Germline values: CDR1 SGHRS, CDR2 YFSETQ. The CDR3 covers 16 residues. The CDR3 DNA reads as TGCGCCAGCAGCTACCTCTCATATCCGAGCACAGATACGCAGTATTTT. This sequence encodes CASSYLSYPSTDTQYF.

CDR3 in amino acids: CASSPTGQGNNIQYF. CDR3 coding DNA: TGTGCCAGCAGCCCCACGGGACAGGGGAACAACATTCAGTACTTC. J is TRBJ2-4 and V is TRBV5-5; 10 bases are shared with TRBD1. Germline V gene sequence: CDR1 SGHKS, CDR2 YYEKEE (reference sequence). This CDR3 has 15 residues. With V trimmed by 4 bases and J by 7 bases, 8 bases remained unmatched.

The CDR3 region is CASRKGTNTEAFF. The CDR3 nucleotides read TGTGCCAGCAGAAAAGGGACTAACACTGAAGCTTTCTTT. The gene calls are TRBV3-1 and TRBJ1-1; D may be TRBD1 (5 bases). Trimming cost V 6 bases and J 2 bases, with 10 bases left between them. The CDR3 totals 13 residues. Germline-derived CDR1 and CDR2 are LGHDT and YNNKEL (reference sequence).

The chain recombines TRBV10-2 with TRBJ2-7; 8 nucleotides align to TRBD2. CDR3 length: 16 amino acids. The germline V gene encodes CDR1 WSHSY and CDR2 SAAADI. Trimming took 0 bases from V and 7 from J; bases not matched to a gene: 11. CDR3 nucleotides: TGCGCCAGCAGTGAGTCGCCCGGGGGGGGCTTGGGGGAGCAGTACTTC. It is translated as CASSESPGGGLGEQYF.